Below, 22 T cell receptor beta chains from the same sample are listed, as sequenced in a study of cytomegalovirus exposure and HLA in healthy donors. The PCR ran on 60 Vbeta and 13 Jbeta primers. Measured with immunoSEQ multiplex PCR; TCRdb has only the in-frame clones, and not every one. The table includes approximately 150,000 clones, more than 65% detected once. Input material: PBMCs. These TCRs come from a woman aged 25-40 years in good health and CMV-seronegative.

This chain connects TRBV30 to TRBJ1-2; the match to TRBD1 covers 11 bases. This CDR3 has 15 residues. V shed 7 bases, J shed 8 bases, and the junction held 15 bases outside the gene matches. Germline lookup yields CDR1 GTSNPN and CDR2 SVGIG (reference sequence). CDR3: CASQKPPGQGGGYTF. DNA of the CDR3: TGTGCCTCCCAAAAGCCCCCGGGACAGGGGGGGGGCTACACCTTC. Full variable domain (remainder filled in from reference TRBV30 and TRBJ1-2): SQTIHQWPATLVQPVGSPLSLECTVEGTSNPNLYWYRQAAGRGLQLLFYSVGIGQISSEVPQNLSASRPQDRQFILSSKKLLLSDSGFYLCASQKPPGQGGGYTFGSGTRLTVV.

The table lists this clone with a few counts. The chain joins TRBV7-9 to TRBJ2-1; 14 bases fit TRBD2. Germline loops: CDR1 SEHNR, CDR2 FQNEAQ (reference sequence). CDR3 length equals 17 residues. V dropped 4 bases and J dropped 10; count of bases not matched to a gene: 12. The DNA of the CDR3 is TGTGCCAGCAGCTCCAAAGGGGGACTAGCGGGAGTACTCGAGCAGTTCTTC. Translated: CASSSKGGLAGVLEQFF.

CDR3: CASSLGRFQGSGAEAFF. CDR3 DNA sequence: TGTGCCAGCAGCTTAGGGCGTTTTCAGGGATCGGGAGCTGAAGCTTTCTTT. V usage is TRBV7-3 and J usage is TRBJ1-1; tentatively, D is TRBD1 (5 bases). V shed 2 bases and J shed 6 bases, with 22 bases lying between them. Germline V gene sequence: CDR1 SGHTA, CDR2 FQGTGA. The CDR3 is 17 residues long.

The V gene is TRBV7-2, the J gene TRBJ2-3; TRBD2 matches at 12 bases. The CDR3 extends over 15 amino acids. Germline CDR1 reads SGHTA; CDR2 reads FQGNSA. With V trimmed by 8 bases and J by 4 bases, 7 bases remained unmatched. The CDR3 DNA sequence: TGTGCCAGCTCTCGGTCTAGCGGGAGGGCAGATACGCAGTATTTT. This translates into CASSRSSGRADTQYF.

J is TRBJ2-7 and V is TRBV2, with D possibly matching TRBD2 (6 bases). This CDR3 is 13 amino acids long. The germline V gene has CDR1 SNHLY and CDR2 FYNNEI. With 1 base removed from V and 10 bases from J, the gap between germline ends came to 14 bases. This CDR3 reads CASSEVTGGVQYF. Written as DNA, the CDR3 is TGTGCCAGCAGTGAAGTCACCGGGGGAGTACAGTACTTC.

The chain combines TRBV7-2 with TRBJ1-1; TRBD1 is a possible D gene (6 bases). This CDR3 contains 14 residues. Trimming cost V 7 bases and J 5 bases, with 17 bases left between them. CDR1 and CDR2 (germline): SGHTA, FQGNSA. The CDR3 DNA sequence: TGTGCCAGCATCCAGGACAGAACTCGGACTGAAGCTTTCTTT. This gives the protein CASIQDRTRTEAFF.

The chain uses TRBV6-1 and TRBJ2-7, with unresolved D. This CDR3 has 16 residues. The V end lost 4 bases, the J end lost 0 bases, and 16 bases lay between the germline ends. CDR1 MNHNS and CDR2 SASEGT come from the germline V gene. In DNA, the CDR3 is TGTGCCAGCAGTGCGAACCCCCCGCGCTCCTCCTACGAGCAGTACTTC. It yields the protein CASSANPPRSSYEQYF.

The chain is built from TRBV6-5 and TRBJ1-1, with unresolved D. The CDR3 has 13 amino acids. V lost 8 bases and J 1 base, leaving 11 bases between the germline ends. CDR1 MNHEY and CDR2 SVGAGI come from the germline V gene. CDR3 sequence (DNA): TGTGCCAGCCGCCAATGGGCGAACACTGAAGCTTTCTTT. It codes for CASRQWANTEAFF.

The chain uses TRBV9 and TRBJ2-1; a weak D match, TRBD2 (5 bases). The CDR3 runs 14 residues. V dropped 1 base and J dropped 10 bases, with 15 bases sitting between them. Germline CDR1 is SGDLS and CDR2 is YYNGEE. The CDR3 nucleotides read TGTGCCAGCAGCGTAACCGGGATATTCGACGAGCAGTTCTTC. It is translated as CASSVTGIFDEQFF.

V is TRBV9 and J is TRBJ1-4; 9 nucleotides line up with TRBD1. The CDR3 has 16 residues. J gave up 5 bases and V 5 bases, and 10 bases lay outside the gene matches. Germline CDR1 reads SGDLS; CDR2 reads YYNGEE. The DNA for the CDR3 is TGTGCCAGCAGTGACGGGACAGGGATTACCAATGAAAAACTGTTTTTT. Amino acid sequence: CASSDGTGITNEKLFF. Using reference TRBV9 and TRBJ1-4 for the parts outside the CDR3, the full variable domain is DSGVTQTPKHLITATGQRVTLRCSPRSGDLSVYWYQQSLDQGLQFLIQYYNGEERAKGNILERFSAQQFPDLHSELNLSSLELGDSALYFCASSDGTGITNEKLFFGSGTQLSVL.

The V and J genes are TRBV5-6 and TRBJ1-3; D is possibly TRBD1 (6 bases). Germline-derived CDR1 and CDR2 are SGHDT and YYEEEE. This CDR3 is built from 14 residues. Trimming cost V 2 bases and J 5 bases, with 11 bases left between them. In DNA, the CDR3 is TGTGCCAGCAGCTTCGGGGACACCAGAAACACCATATATTTT. This gives the protein CASSFGDTRNTIYF.

This sequence joins TRBV5-4 and TRBJ1-1; possible D gene TRBD1, 5 bases. The V end was cut by 4 bases, the J end by 1 base, with 11 bases between. The CDR3 runs to 14 residues. Germline lookup yields CDR1 SGHNT and CDR2 YYREEE (reference sequence). The CDR3 spells CASSPRGGNTEAFF. CDR3 DNA: TGTGCCAGCAGCCCCCGGGGGGGGAACACTGAAGCTTTCTTT.

This clone has only one observation. This sequence joins TRBV5-1 and TRBJ1-2; TRBD1 agrees at 7 bases. The CDR3 is made up of 16 amino acids. With V trimmed by 7 bases and J by 0 bases, 12 bases remained unmatched. Germline V lookup: CDR1 SGHRS, CDR2 YFSETQ. CDR3 in DNA: TGCGCCAGCTTTAGGGAACCGGGACAGACTAACTATGGCTACACCTTC. Translating it yields CASFREPGQTNYGYTF.

The sample holds a few counts of this clone. The chain has TRBV28 and TRBJ2-7; 7 bases map to TRBD2. The CDR3 sequence is 14 residues long. Germline V gene lookup returns CDR1 MDHEN and CDR2 SYDVKM. Trimming took 7 bases from V and 2 from J; bases not matched to a gene: 8. The CDR3 is CASTKGTITYEQYF. CDR3 nucleotide sequence: TGTGCCAGCACCAAAGGGACTATAACCTACGAGCAGTACTTC.

The J gene is TRBJ2-7, the V gene TRBV29-1, with 8 bases aligning to TRBD2. The CDR3 extends over 13 amino acids. Germline V CDR1 and CDR2: SQVTM, ANQGSEA. The ends lost 5 bases at V and 7 bases at J; junction bases unmatched: 10. In nucleotides, the CDR3 is TGCAGCGTTCAAGCGGGAGCGAGTCGGGAGCAGTACTTC. It yields the protein CSVQAGASREQYF.

The gene calls are TRBV7-2 and TRBJ2-7; TRBD1 matches 9 bases. CDR1 is SGHTA and CDR2 is FQGNSA in the germline V gene. The CDR3 has 15 amino acids. J lost 4 bases, V lost 1 base, and 5 bases had no gene match. The CDR3 reads CASSLVPGQGYEQYF. CDR3 in DNA: TGTGCCAGCAGCTTAGTCCCGGGACAGGGTTACGAGCAGTACTTC.

This clone occurred a few times. The rearrangement uses TRBV4-2 and TRBJ1-1, with D uncertain. Trimming pared 3 bases from V and 2 bases from J, leaving 7 bases between. Germline V gives CDR1 LGHNA, CDR2 YNFKEQ. The CDR3 is 13 amino acids. For the CDR3, the DNA is TGTGCCAGCAGCCACGGGTTAAACACTGAAGCTTTCTTT. Its translation: CASSHGLNTEAFF.

The chain joins TRBV29-1 to TRBJ2-5, with D hard to call. Germline V lookup: CDR1 SQVTM, CDR2 ANQGSEA. Trimming cost V 3 bases and J 2 bases, with 4 bases left between them. The CDR3 has 11 residues. This CDR3 reads CSVDHQETQYF. The CDR3 DNA follows: TGCAGCGTTGACCATCAAGAGACCCAGTACTTC.

This clone was observed a handful of times. The rearrangement uses TRBV19 and TRBJ2-3; tentative D call: TRBD2 (6 bases). Between the trimmed V and J ends, which lost 4 bases and 2 bases, there was a span of 16 bases. The V gene's germline CDR1 is LNHDA and CDR2 SQIVND (reference sequence). The CDR3 extends over 16 amino acids. The CDR3 loop reads CASSTRLVVSTDTQYF. CDR3 DNA sequence: TGTGCCAGTAGTACAAGACTAGTAGTCTCCACAGATACGCAGTATTTT.

This chain uses TRBV5-4 with TRBJ2-5; 7 bases agree with TRBD1. The DNA end is a closer match to TRBJ2-7, so the J assignment may be wrong. The CDR3 is 14 residues long. Germline CDR1 reads SGHNT; CDR2 reads YYREEE (reference sequence). CDR3 sequence: CASSSPGQTYEQYF. CDR3 DNA sequence: TGTGCCAGCAGTAGTCCGGGACAGACCTACGAGCAGTACTTC.

The chain carries TRBV7-9 and TRBJ2-7; 8 positions agree with TRBD1. V was pared by 5 bases and J by 5 bases, with 11 bases of the junction left unmatched. Germline V CDR1 and CDR2: SEHNR, FQNEAQ (reference sequence). This CDR3 region has 15 residues. This chain's CDR3 is CASSARQGNSHEQYF. The CDR3, as DNA: TGTGCCAGCAGCGCTCGACAGGGGAATAGCCACGAGCAGTACTTC.

The rearrangement links TRBV7-2 to TRBJ2-7; TRBD1 matches 8 bases. Germline CDR1 reads SGHTA; CDR2 reads FQGNSA. The CDR3 totals 19 residues. V shed 6 bases and J 2 bases; nucleotides not matched to a gene: 21. The CDR3 spells CASRGSVKNRDRSTYEQYF. For the CDR3, the DNA is TGTGCCAGCAGAGGCAGCGTTAAAAACCGGGACAGGAGTACCTACGAGCAGTACTTC.